The present T cell receptor beta chain was sequenced within a study of blood T cell repertoires in COVID-19. Whole-study context: The United States, Italy and Spain were the sources of the acute and convalescent COVID-19 samples.

This clone is a singleton in its sample. The repertoire was sequenced with immunoSEQ multiplex PCR; TCRdb's copy has only in-frame clones and lacks some. In the table there are 220,000 or so clones, about four fifths of which are singletons. Participants had their cohort set by participant-reported clinical history. Trimming cost V 0 bases and J 6 bases; bases outside gene matches: 10. There are 16 residues in the CDR3. Germline loops: CDR1 SGHNT, CDR2 YYREEE (reference sequence). The chain is built from TRBV5-4 and TRBJ2-5, with 8 nucleotides matching TRBD2. The clonotype comes from a woman aged 40 to 55 with acute COVID-19. The specimen was PBMCs or T cells enriched from blood (not recorded which). CDR3 in amino acids: CASSLGGSGASQTQYF. The CDR3 coding sequence is TGTGCCAGCAGCTTGGGTGGTAGCGGGGCATCGCAGACCCAGTACTTC.